A single sample is the source of the 19 T cell receptor beta chains below, sequenced in a study of cytomegalovirus exposure and HLA in healthy donors. A multiplex PCR was run with 60 Vbeta primers and 13 Jbeta primers. TCRdb's table, derived via immunoSEQ multiplex PCR, lists solely in-frame clones and lacks some. The sample holds some 140,000 clones; about four fifths are singletons and the top ten take 2.8%. Sequencing was performed on PBMCs. The source is a man between 18 and 35 years old in good health and CMV-seronegative.

The rearrangement links TRBV9 to TRBJ1-3, with no clear D. Germline V gene lookup returns CDR1 SGDLS and CDR2 YYNGEE. The CDR3 length is 15 residues. Trimming pared 4 bases from V and 0 bases from J, leaving 11 bases between. CDR3 region: CASSTRGGSGNTIYF. In DNA, the CDR3 is TGTGCCAGCAGCACCCGCGGTGGCTCTGGAAACACCATATATTTT.

A note on this clone: An end of the junction does not agree with germline; a read error may underlie this. The chain couples TRBV7-9 to TRBJ1-1, with D perhaps TRBD1 (5 bases). Germline CDR1 is SEHNR and CDR2 is FQNEAQ (reference sequence). The CDR3 is 14 residues long. The chain's CDR3 is CSSSAGPKNTEAFF. The CDR3 DNA sequence: TGTTCCAGCAGCGCGGGACCGAAGAACACTGAAGCTTTCTTT.

V is TRBV11-3 and J is TRBJ2-7; TRBD2 might be the D (5 bases). V lost 5 bases, J lost 4 bases, and 9 bases lay in between. Germline loops: CDR1 SGHNT, CDR2 YENEEA. CDR3 length: 12 amino acids. This chain's CDR3 is CASSQEGYEQYF. Written as DNA, the CDR3 is TGTGCCAGCAGCCAAGAGGGATACGAGCAGTACTTC.

This chain links TRBV6-5 with TRBJ2-3; 9 nucleotides agree with TRBD2. With V trimmed by 4 bases and J by 4 bases, 3 bases remained unmatched. Germline V gene sequence: CDR1 MNHEY, CDR2 SVGAGI. The CDR3 totals 14 residues. CDR3 sequence reads: CASSFKRGADTQYF. Here the CDR3 DNA reads TGTGCCAGCAGTTTCAAGCGGGGGGCAGATACGCAGTATTTT.

The rearrangement uses TRBV5-6 and TRBJ1-1, with a weak D call TRBD1 (5 bases). CDR1 is SGHDT, CDR2 YYEEEE, per germline. V was trimmed by 4 bases and J by 5 bases, leaving 15 bases between them. This CDR3 spans 14 amino acids. The CDR3: CASSIGWGETEAFF. The CDR3 DNA reads TGTGCCAGCAGCATAGGGTGGGGGGAAACTGAAGCTTTCTTT.

The chain couples TRBV13 to TRBJ2-2, with TRBD1 identical over 9 bases. CDR3 length: 16 amino acids. From germline, CDR1 is PRHDT and CDR2 FYEKMQ (reference sequence). Trimming took 5 bases from V and 4 from J; bases not matched to a gene: 8. CDR3: CASSERDRESTGELFF. The CDR3 DNA reads TGTGCCAGCAGCGAACGGGACAGGGAGAGCACCGGGGAGCTGTTTTTT. The full variable domain, rest sourced from reference TRBV13 and TRBJ2-2, is AAGVIQSPRHLIKEKRETATLKCYPIPRHDTVYWYQQGPGQDPQFLISFYEKMQSDKGSIPDRFSAQQFSDYHSELNMSSLELGDSALYFCASSERDRESTGELFFGEGSRLTVL.

V is TRBV5-1 and J is TRBJ1-1, with D maybe TRBD1 (5 bases). Per germline, CDR1 SGHRS and CDR2 YFSETQ. The V end was cut by 3 bases, the J end by 0 bases, with 15 bases between. The CDR3 extends over 16 amino acids. The CDR3 coding sequence is TGCGCCAGCAGCTCCGAACGACAGTCTCTGAACACTGAAGCTTTCTTT. Translated, it gives CASSSERQSLNTEAFF.

V is TRBV11-2 and J is TRBJ1-6, with 9 positions matching TRBD1. The CDR3 is made up of 19 amino acids. Trimming cost V 0 bases and J 5 bases; bases outside gene matches: 11. The germline gives CDR1 SGHAT, CDR2 FQNNGV. In nucleotides, the CDR3 is TGTGCCAGCAGCTTAGACATACAACAGGGGGCGCGGCATAATTCACCCCTCCACTTT. This codes for CASSLDIQQGARHNSPLHF.

For the CDR3, the DNA is TGTGCCAGTAGTATAGGCGGAGCAATCCTGAGCACAGATACGCAGTATTTT. Its translation: CASSIGGAILSTDTQYF. The genes are TRBV19 and TRBJ2-3; no clear D gene. The V gene's germline CDR1 is LNHDA and CDR2 SQIVND (reference sequence). V gave up 1 base and J gave up 0 bases, with 14 bases separating them. CDR3 size: 17 residues.

V and J are TRBV19 and TRBJ1-2, with D unclear. CDR1 and CDR2 from the germline V gene are LNHDA and SQIVND (reference sequence). The CDR3 consists of 13 residues. V dropped 4 bases and J dropped 1 base, with 7 bases sitting between them. The CDR3 loop reads CASSSGVNYGYTF. In DNA form, the CDR3 reads TGTGCCAGTAGTAGCGGAGTTAACTATGGCTACACCTTC.

This clone was seen more than once but under ten times. This chain joins TRBV5-4 and TRBJ1-1; unclear D gene. From germline, CDR1 is SGHNT and CDR2 YYREEE (reference sequence). The CDR3 is 12 residues long. V was cut by 3 bases and J by 4 bases, with 7 bases left in between. CDR3 sequence reads: CASSSTITEAFF. The CDR3 coding sequence is TGTGCCAGCAGCTCCACAATCACTGAAGCTTTCTTT.

The V and J genes are TRBV6-5 and TRBJ2-1; 7 nucleotides line up with TRBD2. Germline assignment: CDR1 MNHEY and CDR2 SVGAGI. The CDR3 runs 15 residues. V lost 6 bases and J lost 4; bases outside the gene matches: 9. The chain's CDR3 is CASRGFSGQYNEQFF. In nucleotides, the CDR3 is TGTGCCAGCAGAGGGTTTAGCGGGCAATACAATGAGCAGTTCTTC.

V gene TRBV5-4 combines with J gene TRBJ1-2; 8 positions match TRBD1. V gave up 2 bases and J gave up 6 bases; unmatched junction bases: 3. Germline V CDR1 and CDR2: SGHNT, YYREEE (reference sequence). CDR3 length: 13 residues. In DNA, the CDR3 is TGTGCCAGCAGCTTTACAGGGGGGAATGGCTACACCTTC. It specifies CASSFTGGNGYTF.

This clone was detected only once. The genes are TRBV6-4 and TRBJ2-2; the D gene is possibly TRBD2 (6 bases). This CDR3 is 15 amino acids long. Trimming took 4 bases from V and 3 from J, leaving 12 bases between them. Germline V gene lookup returns CDR1 MRHNA and CDR2 SNTAGT. CDR3 DNA: TGTGCCAGCAGTGCGCGGGGAGAGGACACCGGGGAGCTGTTTTTT. Its translation: CASSARGEDTGELFF.

The chain carries TRBV7-2 and TRBJ2-2; 9 bases are a match to TRBD2. V was clipped by 3 bases and J by 5 bases; unmatched bases: 4. Germline CDR1 reads SGHTA; CDR2 reads FQGNSA. This CDR3 comprises 15 residues. The CDR3 sequence: CASSFGTSRTGELFF. The DNA of the CDR3 is TGTGCCAGCAGCTTCGGGACTAGCAGGACCGGGGAGCTGTTTTTT.

This chain links TRBV6-1 with TRBJ1-2; a weak D match, TRBD1 (5 bases). The V and J ends lost 6 bases and 4 bases respectively, with 15 bases between them. Germline V gene data show CDR1 as MNHNS and CDR2 as SASEGT. The CDR3 spans 14 residues. DNA of the CDR3: TGTGCCAGCAGGCCTAGTTCGGGGGTCTATGGCTACACCTTC. This translates into CASRPSSGVYGYTF.

In this sample, this clone turned up a few times. V is TRBV2 and J is TRBJ1-2; perhaps TRBD1 as D (5 bases). The CDR3 loop spans 15 amino acids. V was shortened by 1 base and J by 8 bases, with 17 bases between the two germline ends. CDR1 is SNHLY and CDR2 is FYNNEI in the germline V gene. The CDR3 reads CASSEEIGAPTGYTF. The CDR3 nucleotides read TGTGCCAGCAGTGAAGAAATTGGGGCCCCTACGGGCTACACCTTC.

The gene calls are TRBV9 and TRBJ1-4; tentative D call: TRBD1 (5 bases). V shed 0 bases and J shed 3 bases, with 12 bases lying between them. There are 16 residues in the CDR3. CDR1 is SGDLS and CDR2 is YYNGEE in the germline V gene. The CDR3 loop reads CASSVGLATANEKLFF. The CDR3 coding sequence is TGTGCCAGCAGCGTAGGGTTGGCGACAGCTAATGAAAAACTGTTTTTT.

The CDR3 region has the DNA TGTGCCAGCAGTTTAACAGGCCAACCCGGCCGTTACCAAGAGACCCAGTACTTC. The encoded protein is CASSLTGQPGRYQETQYF. This chain links TRBV27 with TRBJ2-5, with TRBD1 as a possible D gene (5 bases). The germline CDR1 and CDR2 sequences are MNHEY and SMNVEV (reference sequence). This CDR3 is built from 18 residues. The V end was cut by 2 bases, the J end by 0 bases, with 19 bases between.